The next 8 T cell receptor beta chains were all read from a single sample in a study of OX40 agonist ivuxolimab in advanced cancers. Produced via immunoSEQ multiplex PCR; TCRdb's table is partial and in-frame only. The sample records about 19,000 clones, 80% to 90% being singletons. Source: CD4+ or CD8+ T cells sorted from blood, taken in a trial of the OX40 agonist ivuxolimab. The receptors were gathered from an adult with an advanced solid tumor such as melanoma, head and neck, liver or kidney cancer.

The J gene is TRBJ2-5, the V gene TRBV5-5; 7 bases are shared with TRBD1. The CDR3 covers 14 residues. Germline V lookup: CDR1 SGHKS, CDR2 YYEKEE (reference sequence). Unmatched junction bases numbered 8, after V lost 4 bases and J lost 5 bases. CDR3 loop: CASSTGTVRETQYF. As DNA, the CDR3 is TGTGCCAGCAGCACCGGGACAGTCCGGGAGACCCAGTACTTC.

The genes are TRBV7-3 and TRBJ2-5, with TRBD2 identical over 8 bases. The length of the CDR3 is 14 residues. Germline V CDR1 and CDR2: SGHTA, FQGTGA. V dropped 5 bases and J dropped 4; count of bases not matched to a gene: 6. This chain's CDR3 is CASSPGGGRETQYF. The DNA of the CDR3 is TGTGCCAGCAGCCCCGGGGGGGGCCGAGAGACCCAGTACTTC.

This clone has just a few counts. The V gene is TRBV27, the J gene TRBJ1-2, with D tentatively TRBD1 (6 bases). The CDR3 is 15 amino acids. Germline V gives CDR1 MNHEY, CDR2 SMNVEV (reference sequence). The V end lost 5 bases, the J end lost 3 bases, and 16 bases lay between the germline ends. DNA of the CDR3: TGTGCCAGCAGTCCGACAGGAGGAACCCACTATGGCTACACCTTC. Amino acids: CASSPTGGTHYGYTF.

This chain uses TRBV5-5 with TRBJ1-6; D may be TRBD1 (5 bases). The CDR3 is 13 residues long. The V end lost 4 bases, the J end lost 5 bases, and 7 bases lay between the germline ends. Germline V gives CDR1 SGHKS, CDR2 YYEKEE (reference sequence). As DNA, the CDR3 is TGTGCCAGCAGCGGGGGGGATAATTCACCCCTCCACTTT. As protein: CASSGGDNSPLHF.

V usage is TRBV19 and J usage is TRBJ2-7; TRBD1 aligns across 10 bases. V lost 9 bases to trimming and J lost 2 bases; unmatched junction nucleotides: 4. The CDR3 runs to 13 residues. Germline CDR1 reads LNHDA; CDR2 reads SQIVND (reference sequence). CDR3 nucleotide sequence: TGTGCCAGCACCGGACAGGGGGCCTACGAGCAGTACTTC. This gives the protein CASTGQGAYEQYF. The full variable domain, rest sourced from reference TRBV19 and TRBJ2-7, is DGGITQSPKYLFRKEGQNVTLSCEQNLNHDAMYWYRQDPGQGLRLIYYSQIVNDFQKGDIAEGYSVSREKKESFPLTVTSAQKNPTAFYLCASTGQGAYEQYFGPGTRLTVT.

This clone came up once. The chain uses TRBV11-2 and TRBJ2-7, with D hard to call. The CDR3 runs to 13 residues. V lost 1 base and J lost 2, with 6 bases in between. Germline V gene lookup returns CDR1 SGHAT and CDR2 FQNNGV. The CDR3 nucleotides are TGTGCCAGCAGCTTAGGGCTGCCCTACGAGCAGTACTTC. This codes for CASSLGLPYEQYF.

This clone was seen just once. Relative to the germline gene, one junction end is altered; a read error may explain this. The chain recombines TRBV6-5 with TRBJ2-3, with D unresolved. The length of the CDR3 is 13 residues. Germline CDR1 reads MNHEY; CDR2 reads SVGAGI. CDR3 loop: CASSDSASDTQYF. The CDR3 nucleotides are TGTGCCAGCAGTGACTCCGCTTCGGATACGCAGTATTTT.

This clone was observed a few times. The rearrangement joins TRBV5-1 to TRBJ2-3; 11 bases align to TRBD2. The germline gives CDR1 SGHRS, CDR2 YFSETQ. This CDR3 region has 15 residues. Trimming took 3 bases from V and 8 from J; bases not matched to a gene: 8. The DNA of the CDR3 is TGCGCCAGCAGCTCTCTAGCGGGGGGAGTCTCTACGCAGTATTTT. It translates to CASSSLAGGVSTQYF.